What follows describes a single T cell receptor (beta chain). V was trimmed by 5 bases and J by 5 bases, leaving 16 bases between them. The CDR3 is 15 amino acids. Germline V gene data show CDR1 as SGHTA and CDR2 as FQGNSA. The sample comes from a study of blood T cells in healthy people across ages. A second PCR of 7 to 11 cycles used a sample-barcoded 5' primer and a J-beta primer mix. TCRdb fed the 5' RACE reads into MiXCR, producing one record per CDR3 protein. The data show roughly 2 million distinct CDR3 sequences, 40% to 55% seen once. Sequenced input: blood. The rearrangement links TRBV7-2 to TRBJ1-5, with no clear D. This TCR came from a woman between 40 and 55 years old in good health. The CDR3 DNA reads TGTGCCAGCAGCCCCCAACCCAGGAAGGATCAGCCCCAGCATTTT. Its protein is CASSPQPRKDQPQHF.